This is a list of T cell receptor beta chains from one sample in a study of blood T cell repertoires in COVID-19. Measured with immunoSEQ multiplex PCR; TCRdb has only the in-frame clones, and not every one. The profile shows 95,000 to 150,000 clones, more than 70% of them singletons. The source material was peripheral blood. These receptors all come from a human donor in a cohort sampled during active COVID-19. Both conserved end residues are part of each CDR3. The D gene is left open where the match is weak.

D gene | J gene | V gene | CDR3 protein
TRBD1 | TRBJ1-1 | TRBV27 | CASSVQGATEAFF
NA | TRBJ2-7 | TRBV30 | CAWSPWGPYSYEQYF
TRBD1 | TRBJ1-4 | TRBV28 | CASSDPGTGVVEKLFF
NA | TRBJ2-1 | TRBV3-1/TRBV3-2 | CASSPDSGLFF
NA | TRBJ1-1 | TRBV7-9 | CASSLGGRRAFF
TRBD1 | TRBJ2-7 | TRBV7-8 | CASSYSGTGSYEQYF
TRBD1 | TRBJ2-2 | TRBV28 | CASSLGDRYTGELFF
NA | TRBJ2-3 | TRBV10-3 | CAISDRGSVSTDTQYF
NA | TRBJ2-7 | TRBV7-9 | CASSLALQYEQYF
NA | TRBJ1-5 | TRBV6-5 | CASNPTGSNQPQHF
TRBD2 | TRBJ2-5 | TRBV20-1 | CSASLAGAETQYF
NA | TRBJ1-5 | TRBV6-5 | CASWGPDQPQHF
TRBD2 | TRBJ2-7 | TRBV5-1 | CASSPGTSGRSRFYEQYF
TRBD2 | TRBJ2-7 | TRBV9 | CASSGGTSSTYEQYF
NA | TRBJ1-5 | TRBV4-1 | CASSQDRGGWGQPQHF
NA | TRBJ1-1 | TRBV3-1/TRBV3-2 | CASSPESRNTEAFF
NA | TRBJ1-1 | TRBV25-1 | CASSALQGFEAFF
NA | TRBJ2-7 | TRBV28 | CASSPDGSYEQYF
NA | TRBJ1-2 | TRBV19 | CASSTITGFYGYTF
NA | TRBJ1-5 | TRBV6-5 | CASSSSRGYNQPQHF
NA | TRBJ1-6 | TRBV2 | CASSLRKGGSSYNSPLHF
TRBD1 | TRBJ2-5 | TRBV2 | CASTRDRGFQETQYF
NA | TRBJ1-4 | TRBV2 | CASSVGGTNEKLFF
TRBD1 | TRBJ2-4 | TRBV27 | CASRSGTAKNIQYF
NA | TRBJ1-5 | TRBV4-1 | CASSPGGEYQPQHF
TRBD1 | TRBJ2-7 | TRBV3-1/TRBV3-2 | CASSHGDRSYEQYF
NA | TRBJ1-1 | TRBV24-1 | CATSDPGDTEAFF
NA | TRBJ2-7 | TRBV6-6 | CASSYSEGAPGEQYF
TRBD2 | TRBJ2-1 | TRBV11-3 | CASSSRDYHYNEQFF
NA | TRBJ2-7 | TRBV7-6 | CASSFSLGLRRDEQYF
NA | TRBJ2-7 | TRBV5-6 | CASSPGRTYEQYF
NA | TRBJ2-5 | TRBV12-3/TRBV12-4 | CASSYDSETQYF
NA | TRBJ1-2 | TRBV5-5 | CASSLDAGNGYTF
NA | TRBJ1-5 | TRBV4-1 | CASSQDRSGGNQPQHF
NA | TRBJ1-1 | TRBV9 | CASSVGSLNTEAFF
NA | TRBJ2-3 | TRBV4-1 | CASSQDGVGGDTQYF
NA | TRBJ1-4 | TRBV18 | CASSRGGESEKLFF
NA | TRBJ2-3 | TRBV6-6 | CASSYIAASGGTQYF
NA | TRBJ1-1 | TRBV9 | CASSAQSRLTEAFF
NA | TRBJ1-4 | TRBV13 | CASSYRGNNEKLFF
NA | TRBJ1-5 | TRBV3-1/TRBV3-2 | CASSPDLGVQPQHF
TRBD2 | TRBJ2-6 | TRBV30 | CAWSVRVAGANVLTF